These T cell receptor beta chains were read from a single sample in a study of cytomegalovirus exposure and HLA in healthy donors. Produced via immunoSEQ multiplex PCR; TCRdb's table is partial and in-frame only. The data contain 65,000 to 75,000 clones, 55% to 75% of them singletons. Sequencing was carried out using PBMCs. The source of these receptors is a man aged 35-49 years in good health and CMV-seropositive. Each CDR3 is given with its conserved first and last residue. Fields, in order: V gene, D gene, clone size, J gene, CDR3 protein, CDR3 DNA. A D gene is named only where the DNA matches it firmly. Rows give clone size only sometimes, using once, few, many, or a class for an expanded clone.

>TRBV5-6|TRBD2|.|TRBJ2-5
CASSLGAGVPTQYF
TGTGCCAGCAGCTTGGGGGCGGGAGTACCGACCCAGTACTTC
>TRBV30|.|.|TRBJ1-2
CAWSVRAGDNYGYTF
TGTGCCTGGAGTGTACGGGCAGGGGACAACTATGGCTACACCTTC
>TRBV7-9|TRBD2|.|TRBJ2-7
CASTIAGGFYEQYF
TGTGCCAGCACCATAGCGGGAGGGTTCTACGAGCAGTACTTC
>TRBV2|.|.|TRBJ1-1
CASSEFQGLGEAFF
TGTGCCAGCAGCGAATTTCAGGGATTGGGTGAAGCTTTCTTT
>TRBV7-2|.|.|TRBJ2-5
CASSFAGIETQYF
TGTGCCAGCAGCTTTGCAGGCATAGAGACCCAGTACTTC
>TRBV27|.|.|TRBJ1-6
CASSPLPLHF
TGTGCCAGCAGTCCCCTCCCCCTCCACTTT
>TRBV18|.|once|TRBJ2-2
CASSPPLMGHRGTGELFF
TGTGCCAGCTCACCACCGCTAATGGGACATAGAGGCACCGGGGAGCTGTTTTTT
>TRBV20-1|.|.|TRBJ2-7
CSALNYEQYF
TGCAGTGCTTTAAACTACGAGCAGTACTTC
>TRBV11-2|.|.|TRBJ1-1
CASSFVTGNTEAFF
TGTGCCAGCAGCTTCGTAACCGGGAACACTGAAGCTTTCTTT
>TRBV5-8|.|few|TRBJ1-5
CASSLVQMNQPQHF
TGTGCCAGCAGCTTGGTACAGATGAATCAGCCCCAGCATTTT
>TRBV13|.|.|TRBJ2-2
CASSSFTHGELFF
TGTGCCAGCAGCTCTTTTACTCACGGGGAGCTGTTTTTT
>TRBV19|TRBD1|few|TRBJ1-1
CASSVEGTGVTEAFF
TGTGCCAGTAGTGTCGAAGGGACAGGGGTCACTGAAGCTTTCTTT
>TRBV16|.|.|TRBJ2-2
CASSQRSPGLGATELFF
TGTGCCAGCAGCCAAAGATCGCCGGGCTTGGGGGCCACCGAGCTGTTTTTT
>TRBV15|TRBD2|.|TRBJ2-7
CATSRDPLAGPREQYF
TGTGCCACCAGCAGAGATCCCCTAGCGGGCCCCCGCGAGCAGTACTTC
>TRBV2|.|.|TRBJ2-5
CASSPGPWETQYF
TGTGCCAGCAGCCCGGGTCCTTGGGAGACCCAGTACTTC
>TRBV6-5|TRBD2|.|TRBJ2-5
CASSWRGGREETQYF
TGTGCCAGCAGTTGGCGGGGGGGCCGGGAAGAGACCCAGTACTTC
>TRBV7-7|.|.|TRBJ2-2
CASSLDRGTGELFF
TGTGCTAGCAGCTTAGACCGAGGGACCGGGGAGCTGTTTTTT
>TRBV9|TRBD2|.|TRBJ2-3
CASSGLATDTQYF
TGTGCCAGCAGCGGACTAGCGACAGATACGCAGTATTTT
>TRBV6-6|.|.|TRBJ1-5
CASSSQVEPQHF
TGTGCCAGCAGTTCACAGGTTGAGCCCCAGCATTTT
>TRBV7-8|.|.|TRBJ2-5
CASSQERLFATQYF
TGTGCCAGCAGCCAAGAACGACTGTTTGCGACCCAGTACTTC
>TRBV5-1|TRBD2|.|TRBJ2-1
CASSEGTSGYNEQFF
TGCGCCAGCAGCGAGGGGACTAGCGGCTACAATGAGCAGTTCTTC
>TRBV6-6|.|few|TRBJ1-5
CASTEQNNQPQHF
TGTGCCAGCACGGAACAGAATAATCAGCCCCAGCATTTT
>TRBV30|TRBD2|.|TRBJ2-7
CAWSPGTTYEQYF
TGTGCCTGGAGCCCCGGGACTACTTACGAGCAGTACTTC